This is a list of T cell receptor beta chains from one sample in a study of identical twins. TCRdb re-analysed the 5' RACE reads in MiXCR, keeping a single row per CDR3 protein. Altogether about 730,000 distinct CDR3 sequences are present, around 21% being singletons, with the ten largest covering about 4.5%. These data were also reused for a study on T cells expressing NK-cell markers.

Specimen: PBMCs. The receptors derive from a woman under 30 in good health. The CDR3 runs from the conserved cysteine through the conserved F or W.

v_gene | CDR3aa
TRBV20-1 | CSARPGQGVETQYF
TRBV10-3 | CAISESLAGGSYNEQFF
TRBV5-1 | CASSSSGGSDTQYF
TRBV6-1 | CASRRVDTGELFF
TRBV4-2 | CASSQDAVNEQYF
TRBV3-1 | CASSQDRLAGRQETQYF
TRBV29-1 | CSVSTGRRDQPQHF
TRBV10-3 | CAIGRLAGGSNNEQFF
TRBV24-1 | CATSDFLFAGSQTYEQYF
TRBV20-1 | CSARQILNTEAFF
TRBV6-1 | CASSERSLGETQYF
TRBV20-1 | CSAEQRYQETQYF
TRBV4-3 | CASSQDTGGRTEAFF
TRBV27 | CASRLGTSGIYNEQFF
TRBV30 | CAWSGPGTTTGELFF
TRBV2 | CASKGDSNEQYF
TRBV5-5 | CASSSRDASRAGELFF
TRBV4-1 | CASSLRSDTGELFF
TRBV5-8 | CASSTYFREPQHF
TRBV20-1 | CSAASGGNNEQFF
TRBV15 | CATSRDLSETGNNEQFF
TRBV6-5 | CASSSAPFRGAKNTGELFF
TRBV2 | CASSEVSRGMAQFF
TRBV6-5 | CASSYSGRYNEQFF
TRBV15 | CATSNNINRAGANVLTF
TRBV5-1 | CASSLGGTAYNEQFF
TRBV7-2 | CASSPTMLSEQFF
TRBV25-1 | CASRDQRGAGELFF
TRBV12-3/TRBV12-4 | CASSLTGRRTLSYGYTF
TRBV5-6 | CASSFLTGFNGYTF
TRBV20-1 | CSAFRDRSGEQYF
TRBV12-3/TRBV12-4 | CASSYRLVLYEQYF
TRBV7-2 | CASSLWASETGELFF
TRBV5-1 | CASSIDRPYEQYF
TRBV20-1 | CSGLARRETQYF
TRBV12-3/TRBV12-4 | CASSGTFPNYEQYF
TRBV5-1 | CASSLGSETQYF
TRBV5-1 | CASSWTQGSETQYF
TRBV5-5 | CASSFLGGTTEAFF
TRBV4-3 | CASSQERTGNTEAFF
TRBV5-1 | CASSGGILNTGELFF
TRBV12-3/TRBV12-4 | CASSRLAGAYNTGELFF
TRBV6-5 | CASSYSDRSANTGELFF
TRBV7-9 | CASSPLRTGIGNSPLHF
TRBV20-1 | CSATGTNYGYTF
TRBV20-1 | CSARDPYNTEAFF
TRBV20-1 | CSARQGHSYEQYF
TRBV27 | CASSTGQYTGELFF
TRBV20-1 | CSASPGQGGGYTF
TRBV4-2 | CASSQAPSSYEQYF
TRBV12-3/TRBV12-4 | CASSDSTGELFF
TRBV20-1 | CSATRGQFEAFF
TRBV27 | CASKSSGGPPRNEQFF
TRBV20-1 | CSALGLGGEQYF